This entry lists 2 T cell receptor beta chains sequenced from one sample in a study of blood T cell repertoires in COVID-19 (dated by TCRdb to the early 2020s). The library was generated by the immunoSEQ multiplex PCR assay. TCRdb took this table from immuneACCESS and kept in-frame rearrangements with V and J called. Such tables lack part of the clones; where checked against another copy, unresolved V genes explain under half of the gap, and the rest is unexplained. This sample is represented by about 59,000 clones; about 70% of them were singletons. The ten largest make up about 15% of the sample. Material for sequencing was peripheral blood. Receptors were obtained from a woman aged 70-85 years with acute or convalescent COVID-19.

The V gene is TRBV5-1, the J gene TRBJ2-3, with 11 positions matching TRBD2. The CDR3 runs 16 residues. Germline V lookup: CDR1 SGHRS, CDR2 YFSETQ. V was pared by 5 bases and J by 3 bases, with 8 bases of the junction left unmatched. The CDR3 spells CASSRGLADRTDTQYF. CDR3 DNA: TGCGCCAGCAGTCGGGGACTAGCGGACAGGACAGATACGCAGTATTTT.

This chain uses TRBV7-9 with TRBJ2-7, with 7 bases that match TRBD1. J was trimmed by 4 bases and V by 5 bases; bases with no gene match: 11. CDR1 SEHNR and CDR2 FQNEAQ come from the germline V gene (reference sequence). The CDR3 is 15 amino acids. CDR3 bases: TGTGCCAGCAGCCCGACAGGGCCCCAGGCATACGAGCAGTACTTC. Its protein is CASSPTGPQAYEQYF.